Listed here are 30 T cell receptor beta chains from one sample, sequenced in a study of cytomegalovirus exposure and HLA in healthy donors. This PCR relied on a set of 60 Vbeta primers and 13 Jbeta primers. Generated by immunoSEQ multiplex PCR, the TCRdb table keeps only in-frame clones and is missing some. The sample includes under 150,000 clones, roughly 9% of them seen just once. What was sequenced was PBMCs. The source of these receptors is a middle-aged woman in good health and CMV-seropositive.

The chain carries TRBV5-5 and TRBJ1-6; no reliable D call. The CDR3 runs to 17 residues. Germline loops: CDR1 SGHKS, CDR2 YYEKEE (reference sequence). V dropped 4 bases and J dropped 8 bases, with 22 bases sitting between them. The CDR3 DNA sequence: TGTGCCAGCAGCCCGGGGTCCTCTCTGGATGGGGATTCACCCCTCCACTTT. Translated: CASSPGSSLDGDSPLHF.

The table lists this clone with a few counts. The chain uses TRBV5-6 and TRBJ2-5; possible D gene TRBD2, 6 bases. Germline lookup yields CDR1 SGHDT and CDR2 YYEEEE. V was cut by 0 bases and J by 11 bases, with 8 bases left in between. The CDR3 has 11 amino acids. The DNA for the CDR3 is TGTGCCAGCAGCTTGGGCGGGGATCAGTACTTC. It yields the protein CASSLGGDQYF. Variable domain in full (rest from reference TRBV5-6 and TRBJ2-5): DAGVTQSPTHLIKTRGQQVTLRCSPKSGHDTVSWYQQALGQGPQFIFQYYEEEERQRGNFPDRFSGHQFPNYSSELNVNALLLGDSALYLCASSLGGDQYFGPGTRLLVL.

The chain has TRBV27 and TRBJ1-2, with 8 bases matching TRBD1. The V and J ends lost 3 bases and 8 bases, in that order; junction bases with no gene match: 8. Germline V gene lookup returns CDR1 MNHEY and CDR2 SMNVEV (reference sequence). The CDR3 spans 14 residues. The CDR3: CASSLTTGEGGYTF. In DNA, the CDR3 is TGTGCCAGCAGTTTGACGACAGGGGAAGGGGGCTACACCTTC.

The J gene is TRBJ1-1, the V gene TRBV2, with TRBD1 identical over 7 bases. CDR3 length: 14 amino acids. V was pared by 10 bases and J by 7 bases, with 15 bases of the junction left unmatched. The germline V gene has CDR1 SNHLY and CDR2 FYNNEI. The CDR3 nucleotides are TGTGCCAACTGGGGACAGCTTGCCGGGGGTGAAGCTTTCTTT. This translates into CANWGQLAGGEAFF.

Here the CDR3 DNA reads TGTGCCAGCAGCTTATCTGGGGGGGGCAATGGCTACACCTTC. Translated: CASSLSGGGNGYTF. The gene calls are TRBV7-2 and TRBJ1-2, with a tentative D call TRBD1 (6 bases). The V end was cut by 2 bases, the J end by 6 bases, with 13 bases between. CDR1 is SGHTA, CDR2 FQGNSA, per germline. The CDR3 has 14 amino acids.

This clone was seen a handful of times. The chain links TRBV6-1 to TRBJ2-7; no clear D. This CDR3 has 15 residues. Per the germline V gene, CDR1 is MNHNS and CDR2 is SASEGT. V lost 1 base, J lost 2 bases, and 12 bases lay in between. This CDR3 reads CASSEEAWAAYEQYF. The CDR3 region has the DNA TGTGCCAGCAGTGAAGAGGCCTGGGCAGCCTACGAGCAGTACTTC.

As to this clone: This sample includes further DNA sequences coding for the same CDR3. The chain combines TRBV5-1 with TRBJ2-7; 11 bases align to TRBD2. Trimming took 0 bases from V and 4 from J; bases not matched to a gene: 6. This CDR3 spans 16 amino acids. Per the germline V gene, CDR1 is SGHRS and CDR2 is YFSETQ. CDR3 sequence: CASSLGLAGGPYEQYF. The CDR3 nucleotides are TGCGCCAGCAGCTTGGGTCTAGCGGGGGGCCCGTACGAGCAGTACTTC.

The chain's CDR3 is CSAQGAYEQYF. The CDR3 nucleotides read TGCAGCGCCCAGGGGGCGTACGAGCAGTACTTC. The rearrangement joins TRBV29-1 to TRBJ2-7; 8 nucleotides line up with TRBD1. V lost 7 bases, J lost 4 bases, and 3 bases stayed unmatched. The length of the CDR3 is 11 residues. Germline-derived CDR1 and CDR2 are SQVTM and ANQGSEA.

V gene TRBV6-5 combines with J gene TRBJ1-2; D is unresolved. Per germline, CDR1 MNHEY and CDR2 SVGAGI. The CDR3 is 15 amino acids. Trimming cost V 0 bases and J 3 bases, with 11 bases left between them. The CDR3 nucleotides read TGTGCCAGCAGTTACTCTCACAACCCCCACTATGGCTACACCTTC. This gives the protein CASSYSHNPHYGYTF.

This clone was seen a few times. The V and J genes are TRBV6-5 and TRBJ2-2; TRBD2 matches at 10 bases. This CDR3 spans 16 amino acids. The J segment lost 7 bases and the V segment lost 2 bases, leaving 7 bases of the junction unmatched. CDR1 and CDR2 from the germline V gene are MNHEY and SVGAGI. The DNA for the CDR3 is TGTGCCAGCAGTTACCAGCGGGGGGGCATGAGCGGGGAGCTGTTTTTT. Encoded protein: CASSYQRGGMSGELFF.

This clone showed up just a few times. This chain uses TRBV6-5 with TRBJ2-2, with TRBD1 as a possible D gene (6 bases). This CDR3 region has 15 residues. The germline CDR1 and CDR2 sequences are MNHEY and SVGAGI. Deletions cut 2 bases from V and 2 bases from J, with 9 bases between. CDR3 DNA sequence: TGTGCCAGCAGTTACCAACAGGGAAACACCGGGGAGCTGTTTTTT. Protein: CASSYQQGNTGELFF.

This clone was observed a handful of times. V is TRBV7-9 and J is TRBJ2-5; tentatively, D is TRBD1 (5 bases). With 5 bases removed from V and 1 base from J, the gap between germline ends came to 8 bases. Looked up from germline, CDR1 is SEHNR and CDR2 is FQNEAQ (reference sequence). The CDR3 is made up of 13 amino acids. The DNA for the CDR3 is TGTGCCAGCAGCAGACAGATCCAAGAGACCCAGTACTTC. It specifies CASSRQIQETQYF. The whole variable domain, remainder taken from reference TRBV7-9 and TRBJ2-5, is DTGVSQNPRHKITKRGQNVTFRCDPISEHNRLYWYRQTLGQGPEFLTYFQNEAQLEKSRLLSDRFSAERPKGSFSTLEIQRTEQGDSAMYLCASSRQIQETQYFGPGTRLLVL.

This clone was seen repeatedly, ten times or more. J is TRBJ1-2 and V is TRBV5-1, with TRBD1 identical over 7 bases. V was pared by 0 bases and J by 6 bases, with 2 bases of the junction left unmatched. The germline gives CDR1 SGHRS, CDR2 YFSETQ. The CDR3 runs to 13 residues. Written as DNA, the CDR3 is TGCGCCAGCAGCTTGGGAACAGGGGATGGCTACACCTTC. It encodes CASSLGTGDGYTF.

A few counts support this clone. V usage is TRBV5-4 and J usage is TRBJ2-5; TRBD2 aligns across 8 bases. Germline CDR1 SGHNT, CDR2 YYREEE (reference sequence). The V segment lost 1 base and the J segment 5 bases; nucleotides outside the gene matches: 13. This CDR3 comprises 17 residues. This chain's CDR3 is CASSLIRGGRARETQYF. The CDR3 nucleotides read TGTGCCAGCAGCTTGATTCGGGGGGGCCGGGCACGGGAGACCCAGTACTTC. Full variable domain (missing parts from reference TRBV5-4 and TRBJ2-5): ETGVTQSPTHLIKTRGQQVTLRCSSQSGHNTVSWYQQALGQGPQFIFQYYREEENGRGNFPPRFSGLQFPNYSSELNVNALELDDSALYLCASSLIRGGRARETQYFGPGTRLLVL.

This chain links TRBV12-5 with TRBJ1-1, with 7 positions matching TRBD1. V lost 0 bases and J lost 0; bases outside the gene matches: 13. This CDR3 is 19 amino acids long. Germline V gives CDR1 LGHNT, CDR2 FRNRAP. CDR3 sequence (DNA): TGTGCTAGTGGTTTGGTTGGGTCGGTGGGACAGACTATGAACACTGAAGCTTTCTTT. Protein sequence: CASGLVGSVGQTMNTEAFF.

This chain joins TRBV7-8 and TRBJ1-1; 8 nucleotides line up with TRBD1. Per germline, CDR1 SGHVS and CDR2 FQNEAQ. Trimming cost V 0 bases and J 8 bases; bases outside gene matches: 17. This CDR3 spans 18 amino acids. Written as DNA, the CDR3 is TGTGCCAGCAGCTTAGCGAATACTAGACAGGGGCGTTCCGCGGAAGCTTTCTTT. This translates into CASSLANTRQGRSAEAFF.

This sequence joins TRBV4-3 and TRBJ2-2; TRBD2 aligns across 10 bases. The CDR3 totals 17 residues. The germline gives CDR1 LGHNA, CDR2 YSLEER. The trim removed 0 bases at V and 2 bases at J, leaving 3 bases unmatched. The DNA for the CDR3 is TGCGCCAGCAGCCAAGAGTTAGCGGGGGGAAACACCGGGGAGCTGTTTTTT. This sequence encodes CASSQELAGGNTGELFF.

The chain combines TRBV2 with TRBJ1-6; D call uncertain. Germline V gene sequence: CDR1 SNHLY, CDR2 FYNNEI. V lost 2 bases and J 3 bases, leaving 8 bases between the germline ends. This CDR3 is built from 15 residues. CDR3 sequence reads: CASSELEGYNSPLHF. In DNA form, the CDR3 reads TGTGCCAGCAGTGAATTAGAGGGCTATAATTCACCCCTCCACTTT.

V is TRBV5-1 and J is TRBJ2-2; a weak D match, TRBD2 (6 bases). Germline CDR1 reads SGHRS; CDR2 reads YFSETQ. The length of the CDR3 is 16 residues. V was shortened by 0 bases and J by 4 bases, with 13 bases between the two germline ends. The CDR3 DNA reads TGCGCCAGCAGCTTGGTCGGGGACTCAGTCACCGGGGAGCTGTTTTTT. This codes for CASSLVGDSVTGELFF. The full variable domain, in which reference TRBV5-1 and TRBJ2-2 provide the parts outside the CDR3, is KAGVTQTPRYLIKTRGQQVTLSCSPISGHRSVSWYQQTPGQGLQFLFEYFSETQRNKGNFPGRFSGRQFSNSRSEMNVSTLELGDSALYLCASSLVGDSVTGELFFGEGSRLTVL.

This clone was seen a handful of times. The chain carries TRBV5-4 and TRBJ1-4, with 8 bases fitting TRBD1. The CDR3 consists of 15 residues. CDR1 and CDR2 from the germline V gene are SGHNT and YYREEE (reference sequence). The V gene end was trimmed by 4 bases and the J gene end by 5 bases; junction bases not matched to a gene: 7. The CDR3 is CASSRGQGLNEKLFF. DNA for the CDR3: TGTGCCAGCAGCCGCGGACAGGGTCTAAATGAAAAACTGTTTTTT.

This clone was counted a few times. At the DNA level, this CDR3 is encoded by other sequences in the same sample as well. The rearrangement uses TRBV7-2 and TRBJ1-1, with D maybe TRBD1 (5 bases). CDR3 length: 14 amino acids. V lost 1 base and J lost 1, with 7 bases in between. Germline V gives CDR1 SGHTA, CDR2 FQGNSA. The CDR3 protein is CASSLVGGNTEAFF. CDR3 nucleotides: TGTGCCAGCAGCTTAGTCGGGGGGAACACTGAAGCTTTCTTT.

A few counts support this clone. The chain uses TRBV2 and TRBJ2-2; no clear D gene. CDR1 and CDR2 (germline): SNHLY, FYNNEI. The CDR3 contains 14 residues. Trimming cost V 11 bases and J 4 bases, with 17 bases left between them. The CDR3 sequence: CAAAAARVTGELFF. The CDR3 region has the DNA TGTGCCGCGGCGGCAGCTCGAGTCACCGGGGAGCTGTTTTTT.

This clone turned up a few times. V is TRBV7-7 and J is TRBJ2-5; 10 positions agree with TRBD2. V lost 4 bases and J lost 5; bases outside the gene matches: 10. The CDR3 length is 16 residues. Germline V gives CDR1 SSHAT, CDR2 FNYEAQ (reference sequence). Here the CDR3 reads CASSYQAGGPHETQYF. CDR3 bases: TGTGCCAGCAGCTATCAAGCGGGGGGGCCGCATGAGACCCAGTACTTC. The variable domain in full, completed from reference TRBV7-7 and TRBJ2-5, reads GAGVSQSPRYKVTKRGQDVTLRCDPISSHATLYWYQQALGQGPEFLTYFNYEAQPDKSGLPSDRFSAERPEGSISTLTIQRTEQRDSAMYRCASSYQAGGPHETQYFGPGTRLLVL.

The sample holds a few counts of this clone. The chain links TRBV10-3 to TRBJ1-1, with 7 positions matching TRBD1. V lost 6 bases and J lost 7; bases outside the gene matches: 8. This CDR3 has 13 residues. The germline CDR1 and CDR2 sequences are ENHRY and SYGVKD. The DNA for the CDR3 is TGTGCCATCAGGGCACAGGGGAGTGGTGAAGCTTTCTTT. It encodes CAIRAQGSGEAFF.

This clone was counted a few times. This sequence joins TRBV5-4 and TRBJ2-2; TRBD1 aligns across 8 bases. The V segment lost 0 bases and the J segment 4 bases; nucleotides outside the gene matches: 5. CDR1 is SGHNT and CDR2 is YYREEE in the germline V gene (reference sequence). CDR3 length: 16 residues. CDR3 DNA sequence: TGTGCCAGCAGCTTGGACAGGGGGATGAGCACCGGGGAGCTGTTTTTT. Amino acids: CASSLDRGMSTGELFF.

This clone was observed a few times. The rearrangement uses TRBV19 and TRBJ1-3; D may be TRBD1 (6 bases). V lost 4 bases, J lost 0 bases, and 7 bases lay in between. CDR1 is LNHDA and CDR2 is SQIVND in the germline V gene (reference sequence). The CDR3 loop spans 14 amino acids. The CDR3 protein is CASSKTGSGNTIYF. CDR3 DNA: TGTGCCAGTAGTAAGACAGGCTCTGGAAACACCATATATTTT.

This clone was recorded a few times. This rearrangement joins TRBV2 to TRBJ2-3, with 10 bases matching TRBD1. Looked up from germline, CDR1 is SNHLY and CDR2 is FYNNEI. Trimming removed 5 bases from V and 4 bases from J; junction bases left unmatched: 9. The CDR3 extends over 16 amino acids. CDR3 coding DNA: TGTGCCAGCAGTCGACAGGGGGCAGGTTCAGCAGATACGCAGTATTTT. Amino acids: CASSRQGAGSADTQYF.

CDR3 loop: CASSEQNTGELFF. The CDR3 DNA follows: TGTGCCAGCAGTGAACAGAACACCGGGGAGCTGTTTTTT. This chain joins TRBV25-1 and TRBJ2-2; no definite D call. Germline-derived CDR1 and CDR2 are MGHDK and SYGVNS. The CDR3 spans 13 residues. V was trimmed by 2 bases and J by 1 base, leaving 2 bases between them.

The rearrangement joins TRBV10-2 to TRBJ2-3, with D possibly matching TRBD1 (5 bases). The CDR3 is 12 amino acids. Trimming took off 0 bases at V and 10 bases at J, with 8 bases between the two ends. Germline loops: CDR1 WSHSY, CDR2 SAAADI. As DNA, the CDR3 is TGCGCCAGCAGTGAGTCGTCAGGGCCGCAGTATTTT. Its translation is CASSESSGPQYF.

The DNA for the CDR3 is TGTGCCAGCAGCTTAGGCGGAGTCTACGAGCAGTACTTC. Translation: CASSLGGVYEQYF. The chain recombines TRBV7-2 with TRBJ2-7; D uncertain. CDR3 length: 13 residues. In germline, CDR1 is SGHTA, CDR2 FQGNSA. V lost 1 base and J 3 bases, leaving 7 bases between the germline ends.